Here is one T cell receptor beta chain with its context. The CDR3 is made up of 11 amino acids. Looked up from germline, CDR1 is DFQATT and CDR2 is SNEGSKA (reference sequence). Trimming cost V 5 bases and J 1 base, with 5 bases left between them. As for treatment: oral pan-JAK inhibitor, 5-10 mg twice daily. Investigators isolated RNA and reverse transcribed it into cDNA to act as the sequencing template. Profiled with immunoSEQ multiplex PCR; TCRdb holds only in-frame clones, not every one. The sample records roughly 110,000 clones, approximately 55% being singletons. This sample was included in a study of CD8+ T cells in alopecia areata.

This sequence was found in a human donor with alopecia areata. The sample in question was CD4+ T cells sorted from blood, obtained at week 24, from a patient treated with tofacitinib. The genes are TRBV20-1 and TRBJ1-1; unclear D gene. The CDR3 region is CSAGRNTEAFF. The CDR3 bases are TGCAGTGCTGGTAGGAACACTGAAGCTTTCTTT.